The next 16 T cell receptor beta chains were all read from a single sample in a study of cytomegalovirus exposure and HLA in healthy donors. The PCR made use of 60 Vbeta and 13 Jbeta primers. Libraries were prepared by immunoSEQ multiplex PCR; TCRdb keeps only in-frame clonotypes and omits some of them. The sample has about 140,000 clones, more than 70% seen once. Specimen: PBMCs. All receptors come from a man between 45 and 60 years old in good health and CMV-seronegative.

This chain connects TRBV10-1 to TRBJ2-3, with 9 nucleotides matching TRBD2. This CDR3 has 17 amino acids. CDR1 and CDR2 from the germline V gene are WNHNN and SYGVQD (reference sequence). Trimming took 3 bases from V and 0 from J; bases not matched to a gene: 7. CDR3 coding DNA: TGCGCCAGCAGTGACTTGCGGGAGGGCCCTAGCACAGATACGCAGTATTTT. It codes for CASSDLREGPSTDTQYF.

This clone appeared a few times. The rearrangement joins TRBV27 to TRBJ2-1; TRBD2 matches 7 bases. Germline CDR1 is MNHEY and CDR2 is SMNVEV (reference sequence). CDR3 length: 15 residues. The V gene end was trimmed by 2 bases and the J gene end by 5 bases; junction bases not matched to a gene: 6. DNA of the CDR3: TGTGCCAGCAGTTTAGAAGGGAGGGGAAACAATGAGCAGTTCTTC. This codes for CASSLEGRGNNEQFF.

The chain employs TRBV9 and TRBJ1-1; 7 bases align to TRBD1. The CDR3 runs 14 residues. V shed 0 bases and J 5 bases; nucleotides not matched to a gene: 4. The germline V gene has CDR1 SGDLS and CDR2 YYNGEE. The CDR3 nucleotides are TGTGCCAGCAGCGTAGATAGGGGGCAGACTGAAGCTTTCTTT. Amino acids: CASSVDRGQTEAFF.

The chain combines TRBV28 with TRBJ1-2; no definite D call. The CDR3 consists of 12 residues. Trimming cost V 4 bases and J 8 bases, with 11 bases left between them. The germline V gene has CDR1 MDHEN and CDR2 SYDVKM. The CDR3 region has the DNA TGTGCCAGCAGTTCCTTGAGTCCCGGCTACACCTTC. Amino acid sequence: CASSSLSPGYTF.

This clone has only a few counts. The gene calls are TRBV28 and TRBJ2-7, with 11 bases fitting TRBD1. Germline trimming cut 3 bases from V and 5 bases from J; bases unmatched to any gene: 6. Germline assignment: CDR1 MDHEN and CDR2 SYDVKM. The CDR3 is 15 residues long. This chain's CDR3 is CASSFPGQGAHEQYF. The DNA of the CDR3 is TGTGCCAGCAGTTTCCCAGGACAGGGGGCCCACGAGCAGTACTTC.

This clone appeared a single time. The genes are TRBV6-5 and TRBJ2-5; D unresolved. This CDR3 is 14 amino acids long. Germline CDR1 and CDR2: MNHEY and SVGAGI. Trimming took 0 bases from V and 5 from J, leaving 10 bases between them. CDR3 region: CASSYSSTWETQYF. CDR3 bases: TGTGCCAGCAGTTACTCATCGACTTGGGAGACCCAGTACTTC.

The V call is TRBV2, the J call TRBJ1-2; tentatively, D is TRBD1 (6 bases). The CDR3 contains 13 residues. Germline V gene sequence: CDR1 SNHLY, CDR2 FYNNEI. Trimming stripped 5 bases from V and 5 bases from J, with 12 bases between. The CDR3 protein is CASSSTGMYGYTF. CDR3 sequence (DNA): TGTGCCAGCAGTTCTACAGGGATGTATGGCTACACCTTC. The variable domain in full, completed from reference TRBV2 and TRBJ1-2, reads EPEVTQTPSHQVTQMGQEVILRCVPISNHLYFYWYRQILGQKVEFLVSFYNNEISEKSEIFDDQFSVERPDGSNFTLKIRSTKLEDSAMYFCASSSTGMYGYTFGSGTRLTVV.

The DNA for the CDR3 is TGTGCCAGCAGCTTAATGTCTAGCGGAGGCACCGGGGAGCTGTTTTTT. Protein product: CASSLMSSGGTGELFF. The chain joins TRBV13 to TRBJ2-2; TRBD2 agrees at 7 bases. CDR1 and CDR2 (germline): PRHDT, FYEKMQ (reference sequence). This CDR3 comprises 16 residues. V shed 2 bases, J shed 4 bases, and the junction held 7 bases outside the gene matches.

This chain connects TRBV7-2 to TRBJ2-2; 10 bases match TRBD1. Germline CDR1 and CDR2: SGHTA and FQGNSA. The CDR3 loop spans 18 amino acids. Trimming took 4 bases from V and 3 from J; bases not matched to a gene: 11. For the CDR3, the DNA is TGTGCCAGCAGCTATACGACAGGGGGCAAGTTGTACACCGGGGAGCTGTTTTTT. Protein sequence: CASSYTTGGKLYTGELFF.

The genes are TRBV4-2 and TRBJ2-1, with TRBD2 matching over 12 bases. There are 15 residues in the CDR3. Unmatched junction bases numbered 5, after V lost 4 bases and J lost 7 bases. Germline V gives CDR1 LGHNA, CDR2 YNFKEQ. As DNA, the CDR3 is TGTGCCAGCAGCCTAACTAGCGGGGGGATGAATGAGCAGTTCTTC. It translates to CASSLTSGGMNEQFF.

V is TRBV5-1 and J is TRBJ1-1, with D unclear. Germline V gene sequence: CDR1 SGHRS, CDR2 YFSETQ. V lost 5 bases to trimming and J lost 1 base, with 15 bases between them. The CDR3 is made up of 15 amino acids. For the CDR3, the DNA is TGCGCCAGCAGTGAGGACGGACGGGGGAACACTGAAGCTTTCTTT. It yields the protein CASSEDGRGNTEAFF. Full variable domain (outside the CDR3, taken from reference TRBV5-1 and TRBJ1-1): KAGVTQTPRYLIKTRGQQVTLSCSPISGHRSVSWYQQTPGQGLQFLFEYFSETQRNKGNFPGRFSGRQFSNSRSEMNVSTLELGDSALYLCASSEDGRGNTEAFFGQGTRLTVV.

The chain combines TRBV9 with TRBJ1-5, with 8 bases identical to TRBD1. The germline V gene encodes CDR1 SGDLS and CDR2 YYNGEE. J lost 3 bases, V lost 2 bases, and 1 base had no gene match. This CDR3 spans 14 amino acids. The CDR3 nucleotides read TGTGCCAGCAGCGTGACAGGGGTCAATCAGCCCCAGCATTTT. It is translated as CASSVTGVNQPQHF. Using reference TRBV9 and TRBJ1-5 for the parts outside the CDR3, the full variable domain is DSGVTQTPKHLITATGQRVTLRCSPRSGDLSVYWYQQSLDQGLQFLIQYYNGEERAKGNILERFSAQQFPDLHSELNLSSLELGDSALYFCASSVTGVNQPQHFGDGTRLSIL.

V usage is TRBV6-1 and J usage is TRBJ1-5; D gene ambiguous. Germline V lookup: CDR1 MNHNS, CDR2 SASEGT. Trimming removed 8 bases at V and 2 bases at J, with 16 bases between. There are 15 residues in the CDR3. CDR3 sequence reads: CASRSGIGGNQPQHF. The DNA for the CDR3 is TGTGCCAGCCGATCGGGGATAGGTGGCAATCAGCCCCAGCATTTT.

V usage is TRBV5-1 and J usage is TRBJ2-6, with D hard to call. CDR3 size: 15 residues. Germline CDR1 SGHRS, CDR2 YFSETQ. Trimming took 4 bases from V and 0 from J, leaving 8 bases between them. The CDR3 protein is CASSPPDSGANVLTF. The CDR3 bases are TGCGCCAGCAGCCCCCCAGACTCTGGGGCCAACGTCCTGACTTTC.

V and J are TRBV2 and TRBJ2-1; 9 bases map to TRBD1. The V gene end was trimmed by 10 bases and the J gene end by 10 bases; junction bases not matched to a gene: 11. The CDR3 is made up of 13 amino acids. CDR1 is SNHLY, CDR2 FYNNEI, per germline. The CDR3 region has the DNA TGTGCCACCCCGGGACAGGGTGATTGGGAGCAGTTCTTC. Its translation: CATPGQGDWEQFF.

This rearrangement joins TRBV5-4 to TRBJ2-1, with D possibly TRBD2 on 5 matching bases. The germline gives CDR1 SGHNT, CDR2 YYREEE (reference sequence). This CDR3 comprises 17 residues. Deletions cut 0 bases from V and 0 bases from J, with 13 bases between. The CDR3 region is CASSLAPGKSSYNEQFF. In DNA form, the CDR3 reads TGTGCCAGCAGCTTGGCCCCGGGAAAGAGCTCCTACAATGAGCAGTTCTTC.